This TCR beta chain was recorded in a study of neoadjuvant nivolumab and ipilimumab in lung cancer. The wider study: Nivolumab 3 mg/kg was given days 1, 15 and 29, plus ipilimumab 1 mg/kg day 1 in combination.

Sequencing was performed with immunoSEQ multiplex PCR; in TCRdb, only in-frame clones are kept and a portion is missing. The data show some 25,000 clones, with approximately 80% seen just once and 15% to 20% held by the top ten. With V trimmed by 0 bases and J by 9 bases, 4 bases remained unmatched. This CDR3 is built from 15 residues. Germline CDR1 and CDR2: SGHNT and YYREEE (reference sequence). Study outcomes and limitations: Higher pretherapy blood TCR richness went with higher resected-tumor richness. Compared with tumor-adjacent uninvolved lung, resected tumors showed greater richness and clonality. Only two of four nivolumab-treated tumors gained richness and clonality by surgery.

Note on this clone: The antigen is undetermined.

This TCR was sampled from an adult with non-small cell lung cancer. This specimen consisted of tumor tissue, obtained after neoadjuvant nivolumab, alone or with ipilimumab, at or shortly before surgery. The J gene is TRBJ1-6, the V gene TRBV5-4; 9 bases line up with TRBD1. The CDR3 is CASSLEGQGGSPLHF. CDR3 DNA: TGTGCCAGCAGCTTGGAGGGACAGGGTGGTTCACCCCTCCACTTT.